This TCR beta chain appears in the sequencing data of a study of regulatory T cells in long-lasting Graves disease. General study findings and limits: Clonotypes that were public and shared totalled roughly 3,000 in persistent patients versus around 970 in new patients.

CDR1 is MDHEN and CDR2 is SYDVKM in the germline V gene. The length of the CDR3 is 15 residues. Between the trimmed V and J ends, which lost 4 bases and 9 bases, there was a span of 19 bases. Arm-PCR with iRepertoire HTBI primers amplified the CDR3 regions for these TCR beta libraries. TCRdb reprocessed the multiplex PCR reads via MiXCR and lists one record per CDR3 protein. The sample lists hundreds of thousands of distinct CDR3 sequences; 15% were seen once. The sample holds many counts of this clonotype. Its antigen is currently unknown. Time point denoted: newly diagnosed GD, antithyroid drugs for less than 3 months. PBMC-extracted RNA yielded the TCR library.

The V call is TRBV28, the J call TRBJ2-1; D is ambiguous. This clonotype was obtained from a female donor with Graves disease. The material was peripheral blood mononuclear cells (PBMCs), obtained at new diagnosis, from a patient treated with antithyroid drugs. The CDR3 spells CASSSPDTLVGEQFF. DNA for the CDR3: TGTGCCAGCAGTTCCCCGGATACGCTGGTGGGTGAGCAGTTCTTC.